This record concerns one T cell receptor (beta chain) sequence. No antigen is known for it. Germline CDR1 is SGHRS and CDR2 is YFSETQ. V dropped 5 bases and J dropped 6 bases, with 15 bases sitting between them. This CDR3 spans 14 amino acids. The data originate from a study of cytomegalovirus exposure and HLA in healthy donors. Across the whole study: An early release of data contained 75 million to 90 million unique TCRs, which came from HLA-typed donors.

Findings of the study overall: Later analysis identified a missense DCLRE1C variant that was linked to TCR beta V- and J-gene trimming. Equally common other TCR beta chains were less clonally expanded than HLA-associated ones, a later analysis found. The authors considered a cluster of highly shared sequence variants likely to be a sequencing artifact.

60 Vbeta and 13 Jbeta primers were used in PCR. Sequencing was performed with immunoSEQ multiplex PCR; in TCRdb, only in-frame clones are kept and a portion is missing. The sample lists 160,000 or so clones, roughly four fifths occurring once. The sequence derives from a woman aged 40 to 50 in good health and CMV-seronegative. The chain links TRBV5-1 to TRBJ2-1; D possibly corresponds to TRBD2 (6 bases). The sample was PBMCs. CDR3 DNA sequence: TGCGCCAGCAGAAGACTAGAGGCATCCAATGAGCAGTTCTTC. It yields the protein CASRRLEASNEQFF.